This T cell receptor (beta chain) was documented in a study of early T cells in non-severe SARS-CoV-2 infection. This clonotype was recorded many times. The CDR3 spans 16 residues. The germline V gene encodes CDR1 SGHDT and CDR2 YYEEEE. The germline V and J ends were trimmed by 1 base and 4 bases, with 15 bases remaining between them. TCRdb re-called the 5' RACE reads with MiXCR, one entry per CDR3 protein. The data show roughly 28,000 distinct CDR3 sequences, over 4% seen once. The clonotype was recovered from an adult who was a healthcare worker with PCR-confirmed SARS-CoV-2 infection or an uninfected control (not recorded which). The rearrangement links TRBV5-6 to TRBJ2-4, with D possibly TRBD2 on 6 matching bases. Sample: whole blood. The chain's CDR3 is CASSLRAGRSKNIQYF. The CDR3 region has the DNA TGTGCCAGCAGCTTGCGGGCGGGGCGGAGTAAAAACATTCAGTACTTC.